Listed below are T cell receptor beta chains from one sample, sequenced in a study of blood T cell repertoires in COVID-19. The table came from immunoSEQ multiplex PCR; TCRdb's copy has only in-frame clones and leaves some out. The sample holds about 130,000 clones, 75% to 90% seen once. The sample consisted of PBMCs or T cells enriched from blood (not recorded which). Every receptor here comes from a woman between 50 and 59 years old who had recovered from COVID-19. Both conserved end residues are part of each CDR3. The D gene is left open where the match is weak. Not all rows give a size; the values are once, few, many and, for expanded clones, a class.

abundance	v_gene	d_gene	j_gene	CDR3aa	CDR3nt
.	TRBV6-2/TRBV6-3	.	TRBJ2-2	CASSYGLNTGELFF	TGTGCCAGCAGTTACGGACTAAACACCGGGGAGCTGTTTTTT
once	TRBV19	TRBD1	TRBJ2-2	CASSTTGYDGELFF	TGTGCCAGTAGTACGACAGGGTATGACGGGGAGCTGTTTTTT
.	TRBV12-5	.	TRBJ1-1	CASGLVAGAAFF	TGTGCTAGTGGTTTGGTTGCAGGGGCAGCTTTCTTT
.	TRBV12-3/TRBV12-4	.	TRBJ2-5	CASSLDSVAQYF	TGTGCCAGCAGCCTAGACAGCGTGGCCCAGTACTTC
.	TRBV16	.	TRBJ1-5	CASSQRGSNQPQHF	TGTGCCAGCAGCCAAAGGGGCAGCAATCAGCCCCAGCATTTT
.	TRBV5-4	TRBD2	TRBJ2-3	CASSPASGSTDTQYF	TGTGCCAGCAGCCCGGCTAGCGGTAGCACAGATACGCAGTATTTT
.	TRBV5-5	.	TRBJ1-2	CASSWDIYYGYTF	TGTGCCAGCAGCTGGGACATCTACTATGGCTACACCTTC
.	TRBV11-2	TRBD1	TRBJ2-5	CASSLDGQVTQYF	TGTGCCAGCAGCTTGGACGGACAGGTGACCCAGTACTTC
.	TRBV5-5	.	TRBJ2-7	CASSLVFSSSYEQYF	TGTGCCAGCAGCTTGGTTTTCTCCAGCTCCTACGAGCAGTACTTC
.	TRBV29-1	.	TRBJ1-2	CSVSRGDGNYGYTF	TGCAGCGTTTCTCGGGGGGACGGAAACTATGGCTACACCTTC
few	TRBV19	.	TRBJ1-5	CASSTLSQPQHF	TGTGCCAGTAGTACCCTCAGTCAGCCCCAGCATTTT
.	TRBV25-1	TRBD1	TRBJ1-3	CASSARDRVGNTIYF	TGTGCCAGCAGTGCCCGCGACAGGGTAGGAAACACCATATATTTT
few	TRBV11-3	TRBD2	TRBJ2-1	CASSLFGTSGYNEQFF	TGTGCCAGCAGCTTATTCGGGACTAGCGGATACAATGAGCAGTTCTTC
.	TRBV29-1	TRBD1	TRBJ2-7	CSVGRTGTGEQYF	TGCAGCGTTGGGAGGACAGGGACAGGCGAGCAGTACTTC
.	TRBV2	.	TRBJ1-2	CASSAQGGSAIGYTF	TGTGCCAGCAGTGCCCAGGGAGGCTCCGCTATCGGCTACACCTTC
.	TRBV3-1/TRBV3-2	.	TRBJ2-7	CASSQDWGLYEQYF	TGTGCCAGCAGCCAAGACTGGGGCCTCTACGAGCAGTACTTC
.	TRBV7-2	.	TRBJ2-7	CASSLNQGKDEQYF	TGTGCCAGCAGCTTAAATCAGGGGAAGGACGAGCAGTACTTC
.	TRBV24-1	.	TRBJ2-2	CATSDYTGELFF	TGTGCCACCAGTGACTACACCGGGGAGCTGTTTTTT
.	TRBV7-2	.	TRBJ2-7	CASSDPTEGYEQYF	TGTGCCAGCAGCGACCCGACCGAGGGCTACGAGCAGTACTTC
.	TRBV29-1	.	TRBJ2-5	CSVQVRVQETQYF	TGCAGCGTCCAAGTGCGGGTACAAGAGACCCAGTACTTC
.	TRBV3-1/TRBV3-2	.	TRBJ2-5	CASSQARDGGGAQYF	TGTGCCAGCAGCCAGGCCCGAGACGGCGGCGGGGCCCAGTACTTC
.	TRBV4-3	TRBD1	TRBJ1-4	CASSQATGGNEKLFF	TGCGCCAGCAGCCAGGCTACAGGGGGGAATGAAAAACTGTTTTTT
.	TRBV15	TRBD2	TRBJ2-1	CATSGWGRGLAGGQNEQFF	TGTGCCACCAGTGGCTGGGGCCGCGGACTAGCGGGGGGCCAGAATGAGCAGTTCTTC
.	TRBV6-1	.	TRBJ2-7	CASSEAQFPYEQYF	TGTGCCAGCAGTGAAGCCCAGTTTCCCTACGAGCAGTACTTC
.	TRBV18	.	TRBJ2-1	CASSPSEGRNNEQFF	TGTGCCAGCTCACCGTCCGAGGGAAGGAATAATGAGCAGTTCTTC
.	TRBV18	TRBD2	TRBJ2-3	CASSSNLAGGTDTQYF	TGTGCCAGCTCCTCAAACCTAGCGGGGGGCACAGATACGCAGTATTTT